This TCR beta chain was captured by sequencing in a study of breast tumors, draining lymph nodes, adjacent tissues. In germline, CDR1 is SGHDT, CDR2 YYEEEE. Trimming took off 3 bases at V and 9 bases at J, with 22 bases between the two ends. This CDR3 is 15 amino acids long. Each CDR3 protein gets one entry after TCRdb re-called the multiplex PCR reads with MiXCR. The data contain around 130,000 distinct CDR3 sequences, around 21% of them singletons. Study findings and constraints: Data only fit, rather than demonstrated, lymph node origin of most tumor T cells. Luminal-like breast cancer showed significantly higher tumor–nontumor repertoire similarity than basal-like. Tumors had less TCR diversity than lymph nodes, more than nontumor tissue. Data fit most tumor T cells coming from lymph node, expanding in tumor.

This clonotype was observed many times. What it binds is not known. The lymph nodes were axillary draining lymph nodes from breast cancer patients. The V gene is TRBV5-6, the J gene TRBJ2-7; perhaps TRBD1 as D (7 bases). Sequenced sample: axillary lymph node tissue. This TCR was recovered from a female donor with breast cancer. Some clones in this sample may be carry-over from other donors' samples. CDR3 protein: CASSWRDITPGGQYF. CDR3 coding DNA: TGTGCCAGCAGCTGGAGGGACATCACGCCAGGGGGGCAGTACTTC.